What follows are 28 T cell receptor beta chains derived from one specimen sequenced in a study of blood T cell repertoires in COVID-19. Only in-frame clones appear in the TCRdb table, and some are missing; sequencing was by immunoSEQ multiplex PCR. Of about 180,000 clones detected, about four fifths appear once; the ten largest clones hold over 6%. Sequenced sample: peripheral blood. Receptor source: a woman in her sixties or seventies with COVID-19, enrolled during active disease.

The V gene is TRBV7-2, the J gene TRBJ2-3; no definite D call. V dropped 0 bases and J dropped 9 bases, with 10 bases sitting between them. This CDR3 contains 13 residues. Per germline, CDR1 SGHTA and CDR2 FQGNSA. CDR3 coding DNA: TGTGCCAGCAGCTTAGCCCCGGGTGGCACGCAGTATTTT. Amino acid sequence: CASSLAPGGTQYF.

V and J are TRBV20-1 and TRBJ1-3, with D unclear. This CDR3 comprises 14 residues. Per the germline V gene, CDR1 is DFQATT and CDR2 is SNEGSKA (reference sequence). V was clipped by 3 bases and J by 0 bases, with 9 bases between them. DNA of the CDR3: TGCAGTGCTAGTAGTAGAGGCTCTGGAAACACCATATATTTT. This gives the protein CSASSRGSGNTIYF.

V and J are TRBV5-1 and TRBJ2-1, with TRBD2 identical over 11 bases. Germline values: CDR1 SGHRS, CDR2 YFSETQ. The length of the CDR3 is 15 residues. J lost 9 bases, V lost 2 bases, and 7 bases had no gene match. The CDR3 reads CASSLETSGIGEQFF. The CDR3 DNA is TGCGCCAGCAGCTTAGAGACTAGCGGGATAGGTGAGCAGTTCTTC.

The chain couples TRBV7-2 to TRBJ2-5; D is ambiguous. Trimming stripped 1 base from V and 5 bases from J, with 11 bases between. CDR1 is SGHTA, CDR2 FQGNSA, per germline. The CDR3 length is 14 residues. The CDR3 DNA reads TGTGCCAGCAGCTTAGGCGTAAGTCCTGAGACCCAGTACTTC. Amino acid sequence: CASSLGVSPETQYF.

The chain links TRBV28 to TRBJ2-5; no clear D gene. With 4 bases removed from V and 4 bases from J, the gap between germline ends came to 19 bases. The CDR3 consists of 16 residues. CDR1 is MDHEN, CDR2 SYDVKM, per germline. CDR3 nucleotides: TGTGCCAGCAGTTCCGTCCGACACTCTCAAGGAGAGACCCAGTACTTC. Its translation: CASSSVRHSQGETQYF.

V is TRBV2 and J is TRBJ2-7; possible D gene TRBD1, 6 bases. This CDR3 is 13 amino acids long. Trimming left V 5 bases short and J 5 bases short, with 13 bases between. Germline CDR1 SNHLY, CDR2 FYNNEI. CDR3 nucleotides: TGTGCCAGCAGTCTACAGGGCTCAAACGAGCAGTACTTC. Encoded protein: CASSLQGSNEQYF.

In this sample, this clone turned up once. The chain recombines TRBV3-1 (or the pseudogene TRBV3-2) with TRBJ2-5; TRBD1 aligns across 7 bases. CDR1 is LGHDT and CDR2 is YNNKEL in the germline V gene (reference sequence). The trim removed 0 bases at V and 6 bases at J, leaving 4 bases unmatched. The CDR3 runs 14 residues. CDR3 protein: CASSQDQGVKTQYF. As DNA, the CDR3 is TGTGCCAGCAGCCAAGATCAGGGGGTTAAGACCCAGTACTTC.

V and J are TRBV7-6 and TRBJ1-1, with 11 bases fitting TRBD1. This CDR3 is 17 amino acids long. Trimming cost V 1 base and J 5 bases; bases outside gene matches: 9. Per germline, CDR1 SGHVS and CDR2 FNYEAQ. The CDR3, as DNA: TGTGCCAGCAGCTTAGATCAATCCGGGACAGGGGGGACTGAAGCTTTCTTT. Amino acid sequence: CASSLDQSGTGGTEAFF. Drawing the rest from reference TRBV7-6 and TRBJ1-1, the complete variable domain is GAGVSQSPRYKVTKRGQDVALRCDPISGHVSLYWYRQALGQGPEFLTYFNYEAQQDKSGLPNDRFSAERPEGSISTLTIQRTEQRDSAMYRCASSLDQSGTGGTEAFFGQGTRLTVV.

This sequence joins TRBV5-6 and TRBJ1-2, with D possibly matching TRBD1 (5 bases). V was clipped by 4 bases and J by 7 bases, with 14 bases between them. The CDR3 is 13 amino acids. Germline V gene lookup returns CDR1 SGHDT and CDR2 YYEEEE. The CDR3 spells CASSPTGSSGYTF. Here the CDR3 DNA reads TGTGCCAGCAGCCCTACAGGTTCGAGTGGCTACACCTTC. Drawing the rest from reference TRBV5-6 and TRBJ1-2, the complete variable domain is DAGVTQSPTHLIKTRGQQVTLRCSPKSGHDTVSWYQQALGQGPQFIFQYYEEEERQRGNFPDRFSGHQFPNYSSELNVNALLLGDSALYLCASSPTGSSGYTFGSGTRLTVV.

This chain joins TRBV5-4 and TRBJ2-2; 7 nucleotides align to TRBD2. This CDR3 comprises 16 residues. The V gene's germline CDR1 is SGHNT and CDR2 YYREEE (reference sequence). V shed 2 bases and J 0 bases; nucleotides not matched to a gene: 4. CDR3 amino acids: CASSLSSGSNTGELFF. The CDR3 DNA sequence: TGTGCCAGCAGCTTATCTAGCGGTTCGAACACCGGGGAGCTGTTTTTT.

This clone was observed a single time. The rearrangement uses TRBV7-2 and TRBJ2-7; 11 nucleotides align to TRBD2. J gave up 2 bases and V 1 base, and 1 base lay outside the gene matches. CDR3 length: 15 residues. Germline V lookup: CDR1 SGHTA, CDR2 FQGNSA. CDR3 region: CASSLVTSGAYEQYF. The DNA of the CDR3 is TGTGCCAGCAGCTTAGTGACTAGCGGGGCCTACGAGCAGTACTTC.

The chain has TRBV3-1 (or the pseudogene TRBV3-2) and TRBJ1-1, with D perhaps matching TRBD1 (6 bases). Germline values: CDR1 LGHDT, CDR2 YNNKEL (reference sequence). The ends were cut back, 4 bases at V and 4 bases at J, with 22 bases in the middle. The length of the CDR3 is 17 residues. The CDR3 DNA reads TGTGCCAGCAGCCGATTCGTTACGGGGGGCGCGGGCACTGAAGCTTTCTTT. Its protein product is CASSRFVTGGAGTEAFF.

J is TRBJ1-1 and V is TRBV4-2, with 10 bases matching TRBD1. The germline CDR1 and CDR2 sequences are LGHNA and YNFKEQ. The CDR3 has 17 amino acids. The ends lost 1 base at V and 0 bases at J; junction bases unmatched: 5. CDR3 sequence: CASSQGGQGGVNTEAFF. The CDR3 nucleotides read TGTGCCAGCAGCCAAGGCGGACAGGGGGGTGTGAACACTGAAGCTTTCTTT.

V is TRBV2 and J is TRBJ1-2, with D possibly being TRBD1 (6 bases). With 8 bases removed from V and 4 bases from J, the gap between germline ends came to 11 bases. This CDR3 is 12 amino acids long. CDR1 and CDR2 from the germline V gene are SNHLY and FYNNEI. Here the CDR3 DNA reads TGTGCCAGCTACCTGGACAGCTATGGCTACACCTTC. Protein sequence: CASYLDSYGYTF.

The count of this clone is one. The J gene is TRBJ2-7, the V gene TRBV7-2; D perhaps matches TRBD2 (6 bases). Between the trimmed V and J ends, which lost 1 base and 7 bases, there was a span of 14 bases. The CDR3 runs to 14 residues. CDR1 and CDR2 from the germline V gene are SGHTA and FQGNSA. The CDR3, as DNA: TGTGCCAGCAGCTTAGTGCGGGGCTCGGAGGAGCAGTACTTC. Translated, it gives CASSLVRGSEEQYF.

The chain joins TRBV19 to TRBJ2-5, with D uncertain. CDR1 LNHDA and CDR2 SQIVND come from the germline V gene (reference sequence). The CDR3 loop spans 17 amino acids. Trimming took 1 base from V and 2 from J, leaving 17 bases between them. DNA for the CDR3: TGTGCCAGTAGTATAGGAGGCGGATACTTCCAACAAGAGACCCAGTACTTC. This sequence encodes CASSIGGGYFQQETQYF.

Only one count was recorded for this clone. This rearrangement joins TRBV28 to TRBJ1-2; D remains ambiguous. V dropped 6 bases and J dropped 3 bases, with 11 bases sitting between them. There are 13 residues in the CDR3. Germline CDR1 MDHEN, CDR2 SYDVKM. The CDR3: CASSLPPDYGYTF. DNA of the CDR3: TGTGCCAGCAGCCTTCCCCCCGACTATGGCTACACCTTC.

The chain uses TRBV18 and TRBJ2-7, with 12 bases lining up with TRBD2. V was pared by 2 bases and J by 4 bases, with 6 bases of the junction left unmatched. The CDR3 extends over 16 amino acids. CDR1 KGHSH and CDR2 LQKENI come from the germline V gene. This CDR3 reads CASSPSMGLAGYEQYF. In DNA form, the CDR3 reads TGTGCCAGCTCACCATCGATGGGACTAGCGGGTTACGAGCAGTACTTC.

The rearrangement links TRBV27 to TRBJ1-1, with 7 bases matching TRBD1. Germline V gene lookup returns CDR1 MNHEY and CDR2 SMNVEV (reference sequence). The CDR3 is 14 residues long. With V trimmed by 4 bases and J by 0 bases, 2 bases remained unmatched. The CDR3 here is CASSSRGMNTEAFF. CDR3 nucleotide sequence: TGTGCCAGCAGTTCCAGGGGGATGAACACTGAAGCTTTCTTT.

This clone was counted between two and nine times. V and J are TRBV6-2 or TRBV6-3 and TRBJ2-7; the D gene is possibly TRBD1 (6 bases). The V and J ends lost 4 bases and 4 bases respectively, with 20 bases between them. Per germline, CDR1 MNHEY and CDR2 SVGEGT. The CDR3 is made up of 16 amino acids. The CDR3: CASSSARAGERYEQYF. The CDR3, as DNA: TGTGCCAGCAGTTCCGCTCGGGCAGGGGAACGGTACGAGCAGTACTTC.

V is TRBV18 and J is TRBJ2-7; D perhaps matches TRBD2 (5 bases). Trimming removed 1 base from V and 7 bases from J, with 11 bases in between. CDR1 KGHSH and CDR2 LQKENI come from the germline V gene. The CDR3 is 13 amino acids. The CDR3 nucleotides read TGTGCCAGCTCACCACAGGAAACGGGAGAGCAGTACTTC. Translation gives CASSPQETGEQYF.

V is TRBV5-6 and J is TRBJ1-6; 7 bases match TRBD1. With V trimmed by 2 bases and J by 6 bases, 14 bases remained unmatched. Germline CDR1 is SGHDT and CDR2 is YYEEEE. The CDR3 spans 18 residues. This CDR3 is CASSFGLFRGRANSPLHF. CDR3 bases: TGTGCCAGCAGCTTTGGCCTGTTTAGGGGGCGCGCTAATTCACCCCTCCACTTT. The full variable domain, its missing parts supplied by reference TRBV5-6 and TRBJ1-6, is DAGVTQSPTHLIKTRGQQVTLRCSPKSGHDTVSWYQQALGQGPQFIFQYYEEEERQRGNFPDRFSGHQFPNYSSELNVNALLLGDSALYLCASSFGLFRGRANSPLHFGNGTRLTVT.

The chain links TRBV7-2 to TRBJ2-3; 9 positions match TRBD1. CDR1 SGHTA and CDR2 FQGNSA come from the germline V gene. The CDR3 contains 14 residues. The J segment lost 1 base and the V segment lost 8 bases, leaving 4 bases of the junction unmatched. CDR3 in amino acids: CASSRDRGTDTQYF. The CDR3 DNA follows: TGTGCCAGCTCCCGGGACAGGGGCACAGATACGCAGTATTTT.

The rearrangement joins TRBV4-1 to TRBJ1-2; maybe TRBD1 (5 bases). The germline gives CDR1 MGHRA, CDR2 YSYEKL. Trimming shortened V by 2 bases and J by 5 bases, and 9 bases separated the two germline ends. The CDR3 has 13 amino acids. CDR3 protein: CASSQSGGYGYTF. The CDR3 coding sequence is TGCGCCAGCAGCCAATCCGGGGGGTATGGCTACACCTTC.

V usage is TRBV6-5 and J usage is TRBJ2-1; the match to TRBD1 covers 7 bases. This CDR3 is 13 amino acids long. The junction had 4 bases not matched to a gene; V was cut back by 7 bases and J by 4 bases. Germline assignment: CDR1 MNHEY and CDR2 SVGAGI. In DNA form, the CDR3 reads TGTGCCAGCACATCGGACAGGTACAATGAGCAGTTCTTC. This sequence encodes CASTSDRYNEQFF.

The chain employs TRBV7-2 and TRBJ2-1; D possibly corresponds to TRBD1 (5 bases). The germline CDR1 and CDR2 sequences are SGHTA and FQGNSA. V was shortened by 2 bases and J by 7 bases, with 12 bases between the two germline ends. The CDR3 is made up of 14 amino acids. The CDR3 spells CASSLTPGWNEQFF. The CDR3 bases are TGTGCCAGCAGCTTAACGCCAGGGTGGAATGAGCAGTTCTTC.

As for this clone: The junction departs from the called germline gene at one end, perhaps through a read error. The chain has TRBV5-1 and TRBJ2-7; weak D call: TRBD1 (6 bases). The CDR3 has 13 residues. CDR1 SGHRS and CDR2 YFSETQ come from the germline V gene. CDR3 coding DNA: TGCGCCAGCAGCTTGGACGGTGGGCAGGGGCTGGACTTC. Its translation is CASSLDGGQGLDF.

This clone has more than one count but fewer than ten. The rearrangement links TRBV5-4 to TRBJ2-2, with TRBD2 as a possible D gene (6 bases). Germline lookup yields CDR1 SGHNT and CDR2 YYREEE (reference sequence). This CDR3 comprises 16 residues. Trimming shortened V by 2 bases and J by 4 bases, and 15 bases separated the two germline ends. CDR3 sequence reads: CASSLTSAGGTGELFF. In nucleotides, the CDR3 is TGTGCCAGCAGCTTAACAAGCGCCGGGGGCACCGGGGAGCTGTTTTTT.